This TCR beta chain was obtained from a study of cytomegalovirus exposure and HLA in healthy donors. The wider study: Earlier sequencing of some 180 million T cells yielded roughly 120 million unique TCR beta sequences.

V was clipped by 2 bases and J by 6 bases; unmatched bases: 2. From germline, CDR1 is MNHNY and CDR2 SVGAGI (reference sequence). The CDR3 length is 13 residues. Regarding this clone: Its antigen remains unknown.

Study results and limitations: Being indistinguishable, some V segments were excluded, TRBV6-2 and TRBV6-3 among them. Common viral pathogens (according to a later analysis) appeared linked to several of the most significant clusters.

Vbeta (60) and Jbeta (13) primers were used in the PCR. Data came from immunoSEQ multiplex PCR; TCRdb stores just in-frame clones and leaves some out. The data contain about 120,000 clones, about 80% of them singletons. The sample comprised PBMCs. The chain uses TRBV6-6 and TRBJ1-1; 8 bases fit TRBD1. This sequence was found in a female donor in good health and CMV-seropositive. The CDR3 coding sequence is TGTGCCAGCAGTTACGACAGGGGATCTGAAGCTTTCTTT. Its protein is CASSYDRGSEAFF.